The rows below give T cell receptor beta chains drawn from one sample of a study of cytomegalovirus exposure and HLA in healthy donors. Generated by immunoSEQ multiplex PCR, the TCRdb table keeps only in-frame clones and is missing some. This sample yields roughly 120,000 clones, of which around 68% are seen a single time; roughly 11% belongs to the top ten. Sequencing input: PBMCs. Every receptor here comes from a woman in her 50s in good health and CMV-seropositive. CDR3s include the opening cysteine and the closing phenylalanine or tryptophan. A D gene is named only where the DNA matches it firmly.

V: TRBV2; D: TRBD1; J: TRBJ1-3; DNA: TGTGCCAGCAACTCCGGGACAGGGGTCTCTGGAAACACCATATATTTT; CDR3: CASNSGTGVSGNTIYF
V: TRBV4-2; D: .; J: TRBJ1-1; DNA: TGTGCCAGCAGCCAAGGGACATTGAACACTGAAGCTTTCTTT; CDR3: CASSQGTLNTEAFF
V: TRBV28; D: .; J: TRBJ2-1; DNA: TGTGCCAGCAGTCCCGGCCCCTCTTTGGGGGCGAATGAGCAGTTCTTC; CDR3: CASSPGPSLGANEQFF
V: TRBV5-1; D: .; J: TRBJ1-1; DNA: TGCGCCAGCAGCCCCCGGGAGGGAACACAGAACACTGAAGCTTTCTTT; CDR3: CASSPREGTQNTEAFF
V: TRBV6-1; D: TRBD2; J: TRBJ2-7; DNA: TGTGCCAGCCGTCGTGGGACTACCTACGTGCAGTACTTC; CDR3: CASRRGTTYVQYF
V: TRBV2; D: TRBD1; J: TRBJ2-7; DNA: TGTGCCAGCAGTCTCGGGACAGTTATCTACGAGCAGTACTTC; CDR3: CASSLGTVIYEQYF
V: TRBV4-2; D: .; J: TRBJ2-7; DNA: TGTGCCAGCAGCCAAGATCGTGCCTACGAGCAGTACTTC; CDR3: CASSQDRAYEQYF
V: TRBV5-8; D: TRBD2; J: TRBJ2-3; DNA: TGTGCCAGCAGCTTGGGTTTTAGCGGGGATACAGATACGCAGTATTTT; CDR3: CASSLGFSGDTDTQYF
V: TRBV4-3; D: .; J: TRBJ2-1; DNA: TGCGCCAGCAGCCAAGAGAACCTAGCCCTTCGAAGGGAGGATGAGCAGTTCTTC; CDR3: CASSQENLALRREDEQFF
V: TRBV10-3; D: TRBD1; J: TRBJ1-1; DNA: TGTGCCATCAGAGGGACAGGGGGCACTGAAGCTTTCTTT; CDR3: CAIRGTGGTEAFF
V: TRBV7-2; D: TRBD1; J: TRBJ1-5; DNA: TGTGCCAGCAGCTTATACGCCAGGGGGGATCAGCCCCAGCATTTT; CDR3: CASSLYARGDQPQHF
V: TRBV6-1; D: .; J: TRBJ1-5; DNA: TGTGCCAGCAGTGGAACAGCACAGCCCCAGCATTTT; CDR3: CASSGTAQPQHF
V: TRBV7-3; D: TRBD2; J: TRBJ2-7; DNA: TGTGCCAGCAGCCAAGGGAGGGAAGGGGAGCAGTACTTC; CDR3: CASSQGREGEQYF
V: TRBV7-2; D: .; J: TRBJ2-2; DNA: TGTGCCAGCAGCTCCCCGGGAGTAAACACCGGGGAGCTGTTTTTT; CDR3: CASSSPGVNTGELFF
V: TRBV28; D: TRBD2; J: TRBJ2-7; DNA: TGTGCCAGCAGTCCGGGGGGTAACTCCTACGAGCAGTACTTC; CDR3: CASSPGGNSYEQYF
V: TRBV18; D: .; J: TRBJ2-7; DNA: TGTGCCAGCTCCCGACGTCGGAGAGACTCACTCTACGAGCAGTACTTC; CDR3: CASSRRRRDSLYEQYF
V: TRBV2; D: TRBD2; J: TRBJ2-3; DNA: TGTGCCAGCAAGGTAGCGGGGGGGCAAGATACGCAGTATTTT; CDR3: CASKVAGGQDTQYF
V: TRBV7-2; D: .; J: TRBJ1-1; DNA: TGTGCCAGCAGCTCACAGGGAAACACTGAAGCTTTCTTT; CDR3: CASSSQGNTEAFF